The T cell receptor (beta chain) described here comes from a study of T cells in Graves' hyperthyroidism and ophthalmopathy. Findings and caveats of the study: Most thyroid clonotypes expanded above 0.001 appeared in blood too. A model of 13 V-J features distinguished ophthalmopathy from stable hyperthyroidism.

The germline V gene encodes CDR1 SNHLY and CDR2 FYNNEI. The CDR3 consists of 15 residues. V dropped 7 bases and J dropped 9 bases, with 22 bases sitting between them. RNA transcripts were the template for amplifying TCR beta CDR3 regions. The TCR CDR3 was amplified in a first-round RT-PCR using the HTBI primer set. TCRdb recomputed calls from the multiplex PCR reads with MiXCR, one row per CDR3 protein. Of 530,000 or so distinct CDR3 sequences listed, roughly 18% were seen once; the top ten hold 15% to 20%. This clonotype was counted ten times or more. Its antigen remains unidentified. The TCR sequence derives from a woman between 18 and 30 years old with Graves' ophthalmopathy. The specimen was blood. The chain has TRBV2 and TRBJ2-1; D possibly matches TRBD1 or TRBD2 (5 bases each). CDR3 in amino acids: CASNHRDRTFFEQFF. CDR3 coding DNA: TGTGCCAGCAACCACCGGGACCGGACCTTTTTTGAGCAGTTCTTC.